This T cell receptor beta chain was sequenced in a study of cytomegalovirus exposure and HLA in healthy donors. PCR employed 60 Vbeta and 13 Jbeta primers. The table came from immunoSEQ multiplex PCR; TCRdb's copy has only in-frame clones and leaves some out. The sample records around 150,000 clones, less than 65% being singletons. V was clipped by 3 bases and J by 6 bases, with 16 bases between them. The CDR3 covers 14 residues. Germline CDR1 reads SGDLS; CDR2 reads YYNGEE. This chain links TRBV9 with TRBJ2-7; D possibly corresponds to TRBD2 (5 bases). The TCR was taken from a woman aged 25-40 years in good health and CMV-seropositive. Sequencing was carried out using PBMCs. The CDR3 region is CASSEARGGSEQYF. Written as DNA, the CDR3 is TGTGCCAGCAGCGAGGCCCGAGGAGGTTCCGAGCAGTACTTC. The full variable domain, in which reference TRBV9 and TRBJ2-7 provide the parts outside the CDR3, is DSGVTQTPKHLITATGQRVTLRCSPRSGDLSVYWYQQSLDQGLQFLIQYYNGEERAKGNILERFSAQQFPDLHSELNLSSLELGDSALYFCASSEARGGSEQYFGPGTRLTVT.